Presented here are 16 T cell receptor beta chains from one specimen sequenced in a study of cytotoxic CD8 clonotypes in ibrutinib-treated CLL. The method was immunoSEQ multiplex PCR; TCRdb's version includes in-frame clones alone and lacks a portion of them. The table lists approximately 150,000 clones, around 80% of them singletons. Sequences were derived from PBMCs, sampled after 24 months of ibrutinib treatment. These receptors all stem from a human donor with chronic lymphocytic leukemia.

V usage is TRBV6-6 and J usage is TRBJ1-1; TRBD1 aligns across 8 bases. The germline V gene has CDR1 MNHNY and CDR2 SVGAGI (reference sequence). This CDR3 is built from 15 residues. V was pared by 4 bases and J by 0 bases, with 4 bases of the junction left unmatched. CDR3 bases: TGTGCCAGCAGTTGGGGGGACAGGCTGAACACTGAAGCTTTCTTT. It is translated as CASSWGDRLNTEAFF.

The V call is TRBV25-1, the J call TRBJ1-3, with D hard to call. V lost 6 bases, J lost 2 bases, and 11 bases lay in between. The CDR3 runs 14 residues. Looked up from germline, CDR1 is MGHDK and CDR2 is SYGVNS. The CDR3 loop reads CASRHPGAGNTIYF. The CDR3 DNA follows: TGTGCCAGCAGGCACCCCGGGGCTGGAAACACCATATATTTT.

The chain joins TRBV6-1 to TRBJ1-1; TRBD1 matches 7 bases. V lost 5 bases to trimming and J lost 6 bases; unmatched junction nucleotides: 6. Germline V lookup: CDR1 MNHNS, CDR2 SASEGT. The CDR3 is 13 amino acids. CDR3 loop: CASSIDRVSEAFF. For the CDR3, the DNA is TGTGCCAGCAGTATAGACAGGGTATCTGAAGCTTTCTTT.

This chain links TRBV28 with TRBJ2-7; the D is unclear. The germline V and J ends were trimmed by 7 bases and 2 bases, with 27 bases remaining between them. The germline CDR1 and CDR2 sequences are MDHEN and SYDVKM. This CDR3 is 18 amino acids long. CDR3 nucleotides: TGTGCCAGCAACCCCCAAACTACAGTCCCCAGAGGTGCCTACGAGCAGTACTTC. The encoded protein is CASNPQTTVPRGAYEQYF.

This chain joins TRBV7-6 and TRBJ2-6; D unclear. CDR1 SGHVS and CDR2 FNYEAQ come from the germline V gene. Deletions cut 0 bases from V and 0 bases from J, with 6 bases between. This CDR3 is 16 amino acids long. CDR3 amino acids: CASSLAGNSGANVLTF. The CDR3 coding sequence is TGTGCCAGCAGCTTAGCAGGGAACTCTGGGGCCAACGTCCTGACTTTC.

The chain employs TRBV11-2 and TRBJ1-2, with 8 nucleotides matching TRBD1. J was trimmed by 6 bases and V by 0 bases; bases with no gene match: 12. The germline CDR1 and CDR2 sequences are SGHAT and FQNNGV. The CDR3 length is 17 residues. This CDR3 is CASSLDLQGAWIDGYTF. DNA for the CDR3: TGTGCCAGCAGCTTAGATCTGCAGGGGGCATGGATAGATGGCTACACCTTC. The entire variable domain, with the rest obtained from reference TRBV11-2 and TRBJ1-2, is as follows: EAGVAQSPRYKIIEKRQSVAFWCNPISGHATLYWYQQILGQGPKLLIQFQNNGVVDDSQLPKDRFSAERLKGVDSTLKIQPAKLEDSAVYLCASSLDLQGAWIDGYTFGSGTRLTVV.

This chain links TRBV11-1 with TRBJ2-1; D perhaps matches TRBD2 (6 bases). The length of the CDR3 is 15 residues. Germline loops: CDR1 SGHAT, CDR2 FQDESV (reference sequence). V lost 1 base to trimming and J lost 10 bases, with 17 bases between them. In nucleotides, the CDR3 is TGTGCCAGCAGCTTAGAGGAGGGAGAAGGTGAGGAGCAGTTCTTC. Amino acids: CASSLEEGEGEEQFF.

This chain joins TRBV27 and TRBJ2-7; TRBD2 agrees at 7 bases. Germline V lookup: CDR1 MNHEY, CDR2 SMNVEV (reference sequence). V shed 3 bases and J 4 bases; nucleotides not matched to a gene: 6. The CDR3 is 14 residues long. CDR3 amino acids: CASSFGGGRYEQYF. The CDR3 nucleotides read TGTGCCAGCAGTTTTGGGGGAGGGCGGTACGAGCAGTACTTC.

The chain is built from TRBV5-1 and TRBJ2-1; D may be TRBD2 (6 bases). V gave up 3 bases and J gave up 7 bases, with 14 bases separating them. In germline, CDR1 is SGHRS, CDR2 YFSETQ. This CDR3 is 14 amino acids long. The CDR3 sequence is CASSWGGTLNEQFF. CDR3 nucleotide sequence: TGCGCCAGCAGCTGGGGAGGAACCCTTAATGAGCAGTTCTTC.

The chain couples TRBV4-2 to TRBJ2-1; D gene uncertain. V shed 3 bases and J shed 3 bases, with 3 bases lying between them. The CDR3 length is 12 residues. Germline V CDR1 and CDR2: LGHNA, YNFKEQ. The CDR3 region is CASSHLYNEQFF. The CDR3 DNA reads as TGTGCCAGCAGCCATCTCTACAATGAGCAGTTCTTC.

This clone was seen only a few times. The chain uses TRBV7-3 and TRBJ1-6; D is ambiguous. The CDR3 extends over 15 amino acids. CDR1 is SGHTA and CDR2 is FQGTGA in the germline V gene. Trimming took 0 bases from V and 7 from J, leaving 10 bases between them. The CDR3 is CASSLTPEGNSPLHF. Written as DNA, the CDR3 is TGTGCCAGCAGCTTAACGCCGGAGGGCAATTCACCCCTCCACTTT. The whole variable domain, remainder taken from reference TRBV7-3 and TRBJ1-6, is GAGVSQTPSNKVTEKGKYVELRCDPISGHTALYWYRQSLGQGPEFLIYFQGTGAADDSGLPNDRFFAVRPEGSVSTLKIQRTERGDSAVYLCASSLTPEGNSPLHFGNGTRLTVT.

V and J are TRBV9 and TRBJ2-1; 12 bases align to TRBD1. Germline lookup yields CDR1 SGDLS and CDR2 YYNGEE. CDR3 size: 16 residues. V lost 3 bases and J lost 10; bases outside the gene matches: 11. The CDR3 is CASSARRDRGRGEQFF. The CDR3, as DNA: TGTGCCAGCAGCGCCCGCCGGGACAGGGGGCGAGGGGAGCAGTTCTTC.

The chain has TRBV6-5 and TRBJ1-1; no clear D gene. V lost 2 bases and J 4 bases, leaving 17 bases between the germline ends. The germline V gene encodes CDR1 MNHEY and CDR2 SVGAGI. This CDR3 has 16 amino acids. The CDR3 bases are TGTGCCAGCAGTTACACCCCGGCCATTTTGGGCACTGAAGCTTTCTTT. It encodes CASSYTPAILGTEAFF.

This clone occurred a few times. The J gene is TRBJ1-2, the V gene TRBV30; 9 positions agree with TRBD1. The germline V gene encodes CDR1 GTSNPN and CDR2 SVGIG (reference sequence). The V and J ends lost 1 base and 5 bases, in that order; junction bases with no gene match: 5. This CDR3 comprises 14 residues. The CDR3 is CAWSDPGQGYGYTF. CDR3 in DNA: TGTGCCTGGAGTGATCCGGGACAGGGTTATGGCTACACCTTC.

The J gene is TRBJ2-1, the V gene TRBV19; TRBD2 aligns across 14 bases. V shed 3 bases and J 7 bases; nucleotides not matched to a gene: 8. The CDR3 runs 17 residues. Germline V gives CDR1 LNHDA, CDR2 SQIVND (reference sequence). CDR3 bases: TGTGCCAGTAGTATTAAGGTCGGGACTAGCGGGAGTAATGAGCAGTTCTTC. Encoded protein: CASSIKVGTSGSNEQFF.

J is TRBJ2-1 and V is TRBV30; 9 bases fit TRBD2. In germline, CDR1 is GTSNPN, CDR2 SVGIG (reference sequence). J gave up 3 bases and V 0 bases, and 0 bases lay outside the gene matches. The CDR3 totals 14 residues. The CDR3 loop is CAWSVLAGYNEQFF. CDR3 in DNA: TGTGCCTGGAGTGTACTAGCGGGCTACAATGAGCAGTTCTTC.